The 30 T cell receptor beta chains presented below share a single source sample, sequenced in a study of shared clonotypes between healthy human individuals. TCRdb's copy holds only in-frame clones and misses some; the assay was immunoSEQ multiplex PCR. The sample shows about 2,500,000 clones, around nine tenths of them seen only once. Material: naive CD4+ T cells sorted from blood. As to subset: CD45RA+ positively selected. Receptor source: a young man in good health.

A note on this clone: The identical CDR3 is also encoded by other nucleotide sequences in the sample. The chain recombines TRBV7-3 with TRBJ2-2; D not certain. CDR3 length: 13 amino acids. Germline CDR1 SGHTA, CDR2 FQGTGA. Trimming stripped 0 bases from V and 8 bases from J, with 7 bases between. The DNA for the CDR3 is TGTGCCAGCAGCTTAACACCAACGGGGGAGCTGTTTTTT. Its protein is CASSLTPTGELFF.

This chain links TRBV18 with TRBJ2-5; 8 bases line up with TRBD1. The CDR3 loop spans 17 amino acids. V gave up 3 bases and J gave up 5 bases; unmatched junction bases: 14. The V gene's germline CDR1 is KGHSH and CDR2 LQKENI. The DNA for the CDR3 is TGTGCCAGCTCACCGCTAAGGACAGGGAGCTCTTGGGAGACCCAGTACTTC. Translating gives CASSPLRTGSSWETQYF. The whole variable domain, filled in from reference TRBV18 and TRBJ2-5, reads NAGVMQNPRHLVRRRGQEARLRCSPMKGHSHVYWYRQLPEEGLKFMVYLQKENIIDESGMPKERFSAEFPKEGPSILRIQQVVRGDSAAYFCASSPLRTGSSWETQYFGPGTRLLVL.

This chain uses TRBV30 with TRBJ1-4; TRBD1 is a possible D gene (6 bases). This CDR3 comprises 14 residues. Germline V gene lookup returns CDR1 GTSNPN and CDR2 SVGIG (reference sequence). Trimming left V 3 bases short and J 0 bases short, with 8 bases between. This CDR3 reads CAWSQGTTNEKLFF. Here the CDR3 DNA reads TGTGCCTGGAGCCAGGGGACAACTAATGAAAAACTGTTTTTT.

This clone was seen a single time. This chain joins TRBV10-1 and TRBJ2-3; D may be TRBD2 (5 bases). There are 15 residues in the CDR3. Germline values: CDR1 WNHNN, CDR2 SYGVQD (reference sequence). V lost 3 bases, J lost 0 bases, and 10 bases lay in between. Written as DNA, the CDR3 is TGCGCCAGCAGTGATGGCGGGTCTAGCACAGATACGCAGTATTTT. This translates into CASSDGGSSTDTQYF.

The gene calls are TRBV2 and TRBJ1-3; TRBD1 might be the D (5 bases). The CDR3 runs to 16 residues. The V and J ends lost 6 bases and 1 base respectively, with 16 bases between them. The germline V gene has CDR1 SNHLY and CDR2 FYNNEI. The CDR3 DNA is TGTGCCAGCAGCGAACAGGATCACAGATCTGGAAACACCATATATTTT. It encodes CASSEQDHRSGNTIYF.

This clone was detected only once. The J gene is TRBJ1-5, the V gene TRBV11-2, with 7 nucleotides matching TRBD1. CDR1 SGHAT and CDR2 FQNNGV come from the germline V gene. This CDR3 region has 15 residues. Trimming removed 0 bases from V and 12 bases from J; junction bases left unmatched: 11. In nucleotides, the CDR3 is TGTGCCAGCAGCTTAGATGGGACAGCCAGGTCACTCCAGCATTTT. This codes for CASSLDGTARSLQHF.

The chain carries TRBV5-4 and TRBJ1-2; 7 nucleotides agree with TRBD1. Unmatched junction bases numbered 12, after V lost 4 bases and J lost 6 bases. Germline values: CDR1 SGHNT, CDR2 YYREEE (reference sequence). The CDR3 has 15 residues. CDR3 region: CASSRPDRESDGYTF. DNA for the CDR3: TGTGCCAGCAGCCGCCCAGACAGGGAAAGCGATGGCTACACCTTC.

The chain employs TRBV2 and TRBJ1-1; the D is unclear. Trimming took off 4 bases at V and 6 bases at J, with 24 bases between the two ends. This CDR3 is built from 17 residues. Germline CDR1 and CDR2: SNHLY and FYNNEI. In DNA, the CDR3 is TGTGCCAGCAGTGGTTCTCGGAAACGGTCGGTTAGCCCTGAAGCTTTCTTT. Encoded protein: CASSGSRKRSVSPEAFF.

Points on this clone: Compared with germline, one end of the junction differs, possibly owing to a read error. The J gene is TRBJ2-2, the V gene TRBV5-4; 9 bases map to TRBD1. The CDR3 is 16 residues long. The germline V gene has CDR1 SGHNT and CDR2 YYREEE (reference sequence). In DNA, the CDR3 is TGCGCCAGCAGCCGGGACAGGGCGTCGGACACCGGGGAGCTGTTTTTT. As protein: CASSRDRASDTGELFF.

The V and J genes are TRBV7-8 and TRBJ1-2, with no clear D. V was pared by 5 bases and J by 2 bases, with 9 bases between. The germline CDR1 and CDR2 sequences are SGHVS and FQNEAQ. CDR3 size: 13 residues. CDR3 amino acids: CASSKTVNYGYTF. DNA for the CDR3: TGTGCCAGCAGCAAGACGGTCAACTATGGCTACACCTTC.

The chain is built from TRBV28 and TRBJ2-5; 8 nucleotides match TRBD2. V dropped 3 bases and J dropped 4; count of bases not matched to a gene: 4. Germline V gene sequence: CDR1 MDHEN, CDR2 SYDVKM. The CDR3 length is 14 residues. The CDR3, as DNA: TGTGCCAGCAGTTTTCGCCGGGGGGGAGAGACCCAGTACTTC. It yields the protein CASSFRRGGETQYF.

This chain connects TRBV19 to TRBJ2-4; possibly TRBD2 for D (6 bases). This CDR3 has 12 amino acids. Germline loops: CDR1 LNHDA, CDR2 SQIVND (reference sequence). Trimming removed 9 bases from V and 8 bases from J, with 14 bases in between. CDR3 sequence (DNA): TGTGCCAGCCTGGACACGGGAGACATTCAGTACTTC. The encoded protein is CASLDTGDIQYF.

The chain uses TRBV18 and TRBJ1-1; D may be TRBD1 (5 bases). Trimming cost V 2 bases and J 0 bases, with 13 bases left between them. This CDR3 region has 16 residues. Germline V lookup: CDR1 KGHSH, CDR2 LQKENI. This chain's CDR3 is CASSPGGEIMNTEAFF. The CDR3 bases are TGTGCCAGCTCACCAGGGGGTGAAATTATGAACACTGAAGCTTTCTTT. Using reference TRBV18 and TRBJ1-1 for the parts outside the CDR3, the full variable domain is NAGVMQNPRHLVRRRGQEARLRCSPMKGHSHVYWYRQLPEEGLKFMVYLQKENIIDESGMPKERFSAEFPKEGPSILRIQQVVRGDSAAYFCASSPGGEIMNTEAFFGQGTRLTVV.

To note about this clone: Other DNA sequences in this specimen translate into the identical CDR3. Here the CDR3 DNA reads TGTGCCAGCTCCCGGGACACCTCTGGAAACACCATATATTTT. Its protein product is CASSRDTSGNTIYF. V gene TRBV6-1 combines with J gene TRBJ1-3; D is perhaps TRBD1 (6 bases). V lost 8 bases and J 0 bases, leaving 11 bases between the germline ends. CDR1 and CDR2 from the germline V gene are MNHNS and SASEGT. The CDR3 has 14 amino acids.

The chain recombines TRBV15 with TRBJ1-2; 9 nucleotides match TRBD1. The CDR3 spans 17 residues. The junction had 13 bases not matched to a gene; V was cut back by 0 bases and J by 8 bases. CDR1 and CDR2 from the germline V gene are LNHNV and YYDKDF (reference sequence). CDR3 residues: CATSRDLITGGLEGYTF. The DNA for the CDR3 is TGTGCCACCAGCAGAGACTTAATCACAGGGGGCTTGGAGGGCTACACCTTC.

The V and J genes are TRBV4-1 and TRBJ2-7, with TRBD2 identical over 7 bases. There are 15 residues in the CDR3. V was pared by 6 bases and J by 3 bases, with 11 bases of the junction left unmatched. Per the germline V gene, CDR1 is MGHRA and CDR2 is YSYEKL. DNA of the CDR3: TGCGCCAGCAGTCCCACGGGGGGTGCCCTCTACGAGCAGTACTTC. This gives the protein CASSPTGGALYEQYF.

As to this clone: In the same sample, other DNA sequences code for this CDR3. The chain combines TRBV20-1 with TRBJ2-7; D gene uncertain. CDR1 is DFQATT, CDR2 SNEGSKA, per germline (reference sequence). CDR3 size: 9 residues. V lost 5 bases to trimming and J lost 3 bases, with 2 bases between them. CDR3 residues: CSAGYEQYF. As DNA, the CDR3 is TGCAGTGCTGGCTACGAGCAGTACTTC.

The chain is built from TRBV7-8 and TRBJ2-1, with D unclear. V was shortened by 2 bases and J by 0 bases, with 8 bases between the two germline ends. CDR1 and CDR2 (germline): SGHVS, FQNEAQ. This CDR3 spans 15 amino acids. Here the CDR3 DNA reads TGTGCCAGCAGCTTAATTGGTGGCTCCTACAATGAGCAGTTCTTC. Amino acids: CASSLIGGSYNEQFF.

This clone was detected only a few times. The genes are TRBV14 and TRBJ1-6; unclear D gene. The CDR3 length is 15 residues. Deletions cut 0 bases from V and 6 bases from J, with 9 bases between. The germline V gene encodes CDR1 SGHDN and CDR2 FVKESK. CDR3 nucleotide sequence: TGTGCCAGCAGCCAAGACGGCGGGCGTAATTCACCCCTCCACTTT. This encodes CASSQDGGRNSPLHF.

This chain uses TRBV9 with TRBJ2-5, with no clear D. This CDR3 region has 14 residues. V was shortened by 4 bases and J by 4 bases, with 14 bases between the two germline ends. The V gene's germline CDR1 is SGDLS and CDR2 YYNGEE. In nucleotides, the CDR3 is TGTGCCAGCAGCCCCGGTTGGATGGGAGAGACCCAGTACTTC. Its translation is CASSPGWMGETQYF. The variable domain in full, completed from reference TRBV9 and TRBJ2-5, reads DSGVTQTPKHLITATGQRVTLRCSPRSGDLSVYWYQQSLDQGLQFLIQYYNGEERAKGNILERFSAQQFPDLHSELNLSSLELGDSALYFCASSPGWMGETQYFGPGTRLLVL.

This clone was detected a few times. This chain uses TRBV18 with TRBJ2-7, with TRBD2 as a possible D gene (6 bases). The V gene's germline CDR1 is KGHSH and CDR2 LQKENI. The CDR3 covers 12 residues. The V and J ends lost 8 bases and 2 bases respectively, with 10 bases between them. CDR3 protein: CASRGSAYEQYF. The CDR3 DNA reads TGTGCCAGCCGGGGGTCGGCCTACGAGCAGTACTTC.

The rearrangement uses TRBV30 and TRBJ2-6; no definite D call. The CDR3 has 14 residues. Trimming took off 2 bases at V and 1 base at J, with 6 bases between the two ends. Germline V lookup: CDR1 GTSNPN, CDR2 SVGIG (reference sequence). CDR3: CAWSRGSGANVLTF. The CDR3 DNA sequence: TGTGCCTGGAGTAGAGGATCTGGGGCCAACGTCCTGACTTTC.

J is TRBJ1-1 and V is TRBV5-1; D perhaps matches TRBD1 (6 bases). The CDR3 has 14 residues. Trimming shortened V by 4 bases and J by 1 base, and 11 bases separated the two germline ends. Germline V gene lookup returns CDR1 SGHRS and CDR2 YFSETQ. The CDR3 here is CASSPGHPNTEAFF. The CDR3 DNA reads TGCGCCAGCAGCCCGGGACACCCGAACACTGAAGCTTTCTTT.

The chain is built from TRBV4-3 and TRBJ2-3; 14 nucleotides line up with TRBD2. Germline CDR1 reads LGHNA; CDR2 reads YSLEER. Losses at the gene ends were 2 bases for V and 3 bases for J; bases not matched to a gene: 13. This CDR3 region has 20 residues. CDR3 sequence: CASSQPSGTSGSFGTDTQYF. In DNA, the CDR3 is TGCGCCAGCAGCCAACCGTCAGGGACTAGCGGGAGTTTTGGGACAGATACGCAGTATTTT.

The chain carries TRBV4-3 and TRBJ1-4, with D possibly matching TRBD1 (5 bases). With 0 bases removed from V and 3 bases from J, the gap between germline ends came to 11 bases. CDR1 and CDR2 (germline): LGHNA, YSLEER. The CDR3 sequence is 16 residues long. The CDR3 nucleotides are TGCGCCAGCAGCCAAGATTTTGGGACCTCTAATGAAAAACTGTTTTTT. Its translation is CASSQDFGTSNEKLFF.

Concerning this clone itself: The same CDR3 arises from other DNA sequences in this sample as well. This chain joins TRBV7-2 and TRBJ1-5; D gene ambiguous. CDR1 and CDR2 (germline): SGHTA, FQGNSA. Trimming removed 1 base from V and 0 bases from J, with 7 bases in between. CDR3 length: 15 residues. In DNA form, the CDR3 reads TGTGCCAGCAGCTTAGAACGGACTAGCAATCAGCCCCAGCATTTT. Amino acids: CASSLERTSNQPQHF.

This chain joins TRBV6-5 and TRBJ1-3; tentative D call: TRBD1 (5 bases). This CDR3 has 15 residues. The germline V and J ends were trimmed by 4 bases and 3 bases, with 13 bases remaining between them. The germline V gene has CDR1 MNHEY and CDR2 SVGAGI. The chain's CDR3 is CASSLEGAGGNTIYF. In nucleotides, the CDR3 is TGTGCCAGCAGTTTGGAAGGGGCTGGTGGAAACACCATATATTTT.

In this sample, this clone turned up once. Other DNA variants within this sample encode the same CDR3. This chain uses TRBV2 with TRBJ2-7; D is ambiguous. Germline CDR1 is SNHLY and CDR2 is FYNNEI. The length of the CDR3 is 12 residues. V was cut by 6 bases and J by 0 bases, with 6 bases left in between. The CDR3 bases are TGTGCCAGCAGGGCTAGCTCCTACGAGCAGTACTTC. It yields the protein CASRASSYEQYF.

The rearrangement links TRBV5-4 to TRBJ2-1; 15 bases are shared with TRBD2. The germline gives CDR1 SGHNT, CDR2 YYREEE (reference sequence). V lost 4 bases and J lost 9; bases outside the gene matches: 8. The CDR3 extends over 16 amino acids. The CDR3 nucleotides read TGTGCCAGCAGCCCTGCCGGGACTAGCGGGAGGTTTGAGCAGTTCTTC. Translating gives CASSPAGTSGRFEQFF.

CDR3 sequence reads: CATRTGLNNEQFF. CDR3 nucleotide sequence: TGTGCCACCAGGACAGGGCTAAACAATGAGCAGTTCTTC. The chain recombines TRBV27 with TRBJ2-1; 8 nucleotides align to TRBD1. Germline CDR1 reads MNHEY; CDR2 reads SMNVEV (reference sequence). The CDR3 sequence is 13 residues long. Trimming at V came to 10 bases and at J to 5 bases, leaving 7 bases not matched to a gene.